These 29 T cell receptor beta chains share one sample of origin, sequenced in a study of patients and donors after allogeneic stem cell transplantation. TCRdb processed the RT-PCR reads anew with MiXCR; each CDR3 protein has one entry. This sample carries about a million distinct CDR3 sequences, about a sixth of them seen once, and the ten largest clones take roughly 6%. Specimen: blood, either unsorted or a sorted T cell fraction (not recorded which). These receptors originate from a human donor who was either an allogeneic HSCT recipient or a stem cell or donor lymphocyte infusion donor (not recorded which). It is not recorded whose cells these are; they may come from a transplant donor.

The rearrangement uses TRBV5-1 and TRBJ1-1; no definite D call. CDR3 length equals 14 residues. Per the germline V gene, CDR1 is SGHRS and CDR2 is YFSETQ. Trimming left V 4 bases short and J 4 bases short, with 14 bases between. As DNA, the CDR3 is TGCGCCAGCAGCAATGGACCCTGGGGCACTGAAGCTTTCTTT. Translated: CASSNGPWGTEAFF.

This clonotype was found a few times. This chain uses TRBV10-3 with TRBJ2-2, with 9 bases identical to TRBD2. Germline V lookup: CDR1 ENHRY, CDR2 SYGVKD. This CDR3 comprises 16 residues. J was trimmed by 1 base and V by 5 bases; bases with no gene match: 5. The CDR3: CAISTSSGENTGELFF. DNA for the CDR3: TGTGCCATCAGTACTTCTAGCGGGGAGAACACCGGGGAGCTGTTTTTT.

The chain combines TRBV6-5 with TRBJ2-1; D is uncertain. Germline V CDR1 and CDR2: MNHEY, SVGAGI. The CDR3 contains 15 residues. Trimming took off 4 bases at V and 0 bases at J, with 10 bases between the two ends. CDR3 residues: CASSWLKSSYNEQFF. Written as DNA, the CDR3 is TGTGCCAGCAGTTGGTTGAAGAGCTCCTACAATGAGCAGTTCTTC.

The genes are TRBV6-2 or TRBV6-3 and TRBJ2-1, with 12 bases identical to TRBD2. Germline V gives CDR1 MNHEY, CDR2 SVGEGT. V dropped 4 bases and J dropped 10; count of bases not matched to a gene: 14. The CDR3 has 17 residues. In nucleotides, the CDR3 is TGTGCCAGCAGTTGGTTCGTTGGACTAGCGGGGTATACGGAGCAGTTCTTC. Amino acids: CASSWFVGLAGYTEQFF.

V gene TRBV6-1 combines with J gene TRBJ2-1; no clear D gene. V lost 5 bases and J lost 7, with 15 bases in between. The CDR3 totals 14 residues. Germline V gives CDR1 MNHNS, CDR2 SASEGT. The DNA for the CDR3 is TGTGCCAGCAGTCGTCGAAGTTCCTCTAATGAGCAGTTCTTC. Translation gives CASSRRSSSNEQFF.

Worth noting for this clonotype: A much larger clone sits a single nucleotide away, making a read error possible. The chain employs TRBV12-3 or TRBV12-4 and TRBJ2-3, with no clear D. The V and J ends lost 7 bases and 0 bases respectively, with 8 bases between them. The CDR3 is made up of 13 amino acids. This CDR3 reads CASTPPSTDTQYF. The CDR3 bases are TGTGCCAGCACCCCTCCTAGCACAGATACGCAGTATTTT.

CDR3 protein: CACSQGSGNTIYF. The CDR3 bases are TGTGCCTGCTCCCAGGGCTCTGGAAACACCATATATTTT. The rearrangement joins TRBV30 to TRBJ1-3, with TRBD1 as a possible D gene (5 bases). V shed 6 bases and J shed 0 bases, with 9 bases lying between them. Germline V CDR1 and CDR2: GTSNPN, SVGIG (reference sequence). This CDR3 spans 13 amino acids.

The chain is built from TRBV6-1 and TRBJ1-5; D is possibly TRBD1 (5 bases). V was trimmed by 5 bases and J by 2 bases, leaving 13 bases between them. The CDR3 runs 15 residues. CDR1 and CDR2 (germline): MNHNS, SASEGT. CDR3 DNA: TGTGCCAGCAGTCCCCGGACAAATGGCAATCAGCCCCAGCATTTT. Translating it yields CASSPRTNGNQPQHF.

This clonotype appeared a few times. The chain recombines TRBV5-1 with TRBJ2-3; a weak D match, TRBD1 (6 bases). The CDR3 loop spans 15 amino acids. Germline CDR1 SGHRS, CDR2 YFSETQ. The V and J ends lost 3 bases and 1 base respectively, with 12 bases between them. The CDR3: CASSSNRDRTDTQYF. The CDR3 region has the DNA TGCGCCAGCAGCTCAAACAGGGACCGCACAGATACGCAGTATTTT.

The chain recombines TRBV4-2 with TRBJ2-2, with 9 nucleotides matching TRBD2. Germline-derived CDR1 and CDR2 are LGHNA and YNFKEQ. Unmatched junction bases numbered 10, after V lost 0 bases and J lost 8 bases. This CDR3 is 17 amino acids long. Here the CDR3 DNA reads TGTGCCAGCAGCCAAGAGATAGCGGGGGCCGAACTAGGGGAGCTGTTTTTT. It codes for CASSQEIAGAELGELFF.

This clonotype showed up just a few times. The chain has TRBV2 and TRBJ1-1; D is uncertain. V gave up 6 bases and J gave up 1 base, with 6 bases separating them. This CDR3 spans 12 amino acids. The germline V gene encodes CDR1 SNHLY and CDR2 FYNNEI. DNA of the CDR3: TGTGCCAGCAGAGGAGCGAACACTGAAGCTTTCTTT. The encoded protein is CASRGANTEAFF.

The chain combines TRBV27 with TRBJ2-1, with D perhaps assigned TRBD1 or TRBD2 (5 bases each). The CDR3 runs 14 residues. Germline V gene data show CDR1 as MNHEY and CDR2 as SMNVEV (reference sequence). With 5 bases removed from V and 8 bases from J, the gap between germline ends came to 16 bases. In DNA, the CDR3 is TGTGCCAGCAGTCCGGGACCTCTAGCACATGAGCAGTTCTTC. This sequence encodes CASSPGPLAHEQFF.

This clonotype turned up a few times. The chain has TRBV27 and TRBJ2-6; D gene ambiguous. The V gene's germline CDR1 is MNHEY and CDR2 SMNVEV (reference sequence). V dropped 0 bases and J dropped 0 bases, with 9 bases sitting between them. The CDR3 is made up of 17 amino acids. In DNA, the CDR3 is TGTGCCAGCAGTTTATCGCCTATGTACTCTGGGGCCAACGTCCTGACTTTC. Its protein is CASSLSPMYSGANVLTF.

CDR3 residues: CATSVLTGTGRDTGELFF. The CDR3 coding sequence is TGTGCCACCAGTGTTCTTACCGGGACAGGGAGGGACACCGGGGAGCTGTTTTTT. The chain uses TRBV24-1 and TRBJ2-2; 9 bases match TRBD1. Germline lookup yields CDR1 KGHDR and CDR2 SFDVKD. This CDR3 region has 18 residues. The trim removed 5 bases at V and 3 bases at J, leaving 12 bases unmatched.

CDR3 DNA sequence: TGTGCCAGCAGTTTAGACAGGGCCTCCTATGGCTACACCTTC. Its protein is CASSLDRASYGYTF. The genes are TRBV12-3 or TRBV12-4 and TRBJ1-2; tentative D call: TRBD1 (6 bases). Trimming took off 1 base at V and 4 bases at J, with 10 bases between the two ends. The CDR3 contains 14 residues.

Only a few counts were recorded for this clonotype. The chain has TRBV20-1 and TRBJ2-2; a weak D match, TRBD2 (6 bases). V gave up 0 bases and J gave up 13 bases, with 21 bases separating them. Germline-derived CDR1 and CDR2 are DFQATT and SNEGSKA (reference sequence). The CDR3 loop spans 15 amino acids. The CDR3 region has the DNA TGCAGTGCTAGAGATCGGGGTTACCTATCAGCGGGGCTGTTTTTT. Its protein is CSARDRGYLSAGLFF.

The chain joins TRBV3-1 to TRBJ1-2, with a tentative D call TRBD1 (5 bases). The V gene lost 3 bases and the J gene lost 0 bases, with 11 bases spanning the gap. Germline CDR1 LGHDT, CDR2 YNNKEL (reference sequence). The CDR3 has 15 residues. CDR3 in DNA: TGTGCCAGCAGCCACGGACACCTAGCTAACTATGGCTACACCTTC. It specifies CASSHGHLANYGYTF.

The table lists this clonotype with a few counts. This chain connects TRBV6-5 to TRBJ1-1; 10 nucleotides agree with TRBD1. The CDR3 loop spans 13 amino acids. J was trimmed by 11 bases and V by 0 bases; bases with no gene match: 3. Germline V CDR1 and CDR2: MNHEY, SVGAGI. CDR3 loop: CASSYSKGQGAFF. The CDR3 DNA sequence: TGTGCCAGCAGTTACTCGAAGGGACAGGGGGCTTTCTTT.

This clonotype was detected a few times. The chain employs TRBV29-1 and TRBJ2-3, with D possibly TRBD2 on 5 matching bases. Per the germline V gene, CDR1 is SQVTM and CDR2 is ANQGSEA. The CDR3 covers 13 residues. Trimming stripped 3 bases from V and 5 bases from J, with 12 bases between. The CDR3 coding sequence is TGCAGCGTTGAGTCGGGGATTGGAGATACGCAGTATTTT. Protein: CSVESGIGDTQYF.

The CDR3 spells CASRPRGYTEAFF. Here the CDR3 DNA reads TGTGCCAGCAGGCCTCGGGGTTACACTGAAGCTTTCTTT. The chain has TRBV6-1 and TRBJ1-1; D is unresolved. The V gene's germline CDR1 is MNHNS and CDR2 SASEGT. The V end lost 6 bases, the J end lost 3 bases, and 11 bases lay between the germline ends. The CDR3 length is 13 residues.

The chain has TRBV5-1 and TRBJ2-2, with TRBD2 identical over 8 bases. Germline values: CDR1 SGHRS, CDR2 YFSETQ. CDR3 size: 14 residues. J gave up 7 bases and V 0 bases, and 2 bases lay outside the gene matches. Here the CDR3 DNA reads TGCGCCAGCAGCTTGGAAGGGACTAGCGGGGAGCTGTTTTTT. Translated, it gives CASSLEGTSGELFF.

This clonotype has a handful of counts. This chain joins TRBV20-1 and TRBJ1-5, with TRBD1 as a possible D gene (6 bases). The germline CDR1 and CDR2 sequences are DFQATT and SNEGSKA (reference sequence). The CDR3 has 15 amino acids. The V end was cut by 1 base, the J end by 4 bases, with 14 bases between. This CDR3 reads CSARGDRPGNQPQHF. CDR3 DNA: TGCAGTGCTAGAGGAGACAGGCCGGGGAATCAGCCCCAGCATTTT.

This clonotype was found a few times. The V call is TRBV6-2 or TRBV6-3, the J call TRBJ2-1; D may be TRBD1 (5 bases). V lost 1 base, J lost 8 bases, and 6 bases lay in between. From germline, CDR1 is MNHEY and CDR2 SVGEGT. The CDR3 length is 12 residues. CDR3 DNA sequence: TGTGCCAGCAGTTACTTAGGGGATGAGCAGTTCTTC. Translated, it gives CASSYLGDEQFF.

CDR3 sequence: CASSRRGGQEETQYF. CDR3 DNA: TGTGCCAGCAGCCGAAGAGGGGGTCAGGAGGAGACCCAGTACTTC. The chain joins TRBV4-2 to TRBJ2-5; a possible D gene is TRBD1 (6 bases). Germline V CDR1 and CDR2: LGHNA, YNFKEQ. V lost 4 bases to trimming and J lost 5 bases, with 17 bases between them. This CDR3 spans 15 amino acids.

J is TRBJ2-1 and V is TRBV6-5; D call uncertain. Germline V lookup: CDR1 MNHEY, CDR2 SVGAGI. V lost 0 bases and J lost 1, with 10 bases in between. This CDR3 comprises 16 residues. The CDR3 sequence: CASSYSDGGSYNEQFF. CDR3 sequence (DNA): TGTGCCAGCAGTTACTCGGACGGTGGATCCTACAATGAGCAGTTCTTC.

This clonotype appeared many times. V usage is TRBV7-2 and J usage is TRBJ1-2; TRBD1 aligns across 8 bases. V dropped 6 bases and J dropped 4; count of bases not matched to a gene: 7. There are 14 residues in the CDR3. Germline lookup yields CDR1 SGHTA and CDR2 FQGNSA. The CDR3 nucleotides are TGTGCCAGCAGTTTCGACAGGGGCGGCTATGGCTACACCTTC. Translation gives CASSFDRGGYGYTF.

The chain has TRBV12-3 or TRBV12-4 and TRBJ1-3; TRBD1 might be the D (6 bases). Between the trimmed V and J ends, which lost 6 bases and 4 bases, there was a span of 16 bases. The length of the CDR3 is 15 residues. The CDR3 loop reads CASRPTGISGNTIYF. The CDR3, as DNA: TGTGCCAGCAGACCTACAGGGATCTCCGGAAACACCATATATTTT.

This clonotype came up a few times. The V gene is TRBV5-1, the J gene TRBJ1-3; TRBD1 is a possible D gene (6 bases). V shed 0 bases and J shed 2 bases, with 15 bases lying between them. Germline lookup yields CDR1 SGHRS and CDR2 YFSETQ. The CDR3 sequence is 17 residues long. The CDR3 protein is CASSLVRSGAAGNTIYF. The CDR3 nucleotides are TGCGCCAGCAGCTTGGTTCGCTCGGGGGCAGCTGGAAACACCATATATTTT.

This clonotype was counted at least ten times. The rearrangement links TRBV12-3 or TRBV12-4 to TRBJ2-1; 11 bases are shared with TRBD2. This CDR3 is 15 amino acids long. V shed 7 bases, J shed 0 bases, and the junction held 2 bases outside the gene matches. The CDR3 here is CASTSGGSSYNEQFF. The CDR3, as DNA: TGTGCCAGCACTAGCGGGGGGAGCTCCTACAATGAGCAGTTCTTC.